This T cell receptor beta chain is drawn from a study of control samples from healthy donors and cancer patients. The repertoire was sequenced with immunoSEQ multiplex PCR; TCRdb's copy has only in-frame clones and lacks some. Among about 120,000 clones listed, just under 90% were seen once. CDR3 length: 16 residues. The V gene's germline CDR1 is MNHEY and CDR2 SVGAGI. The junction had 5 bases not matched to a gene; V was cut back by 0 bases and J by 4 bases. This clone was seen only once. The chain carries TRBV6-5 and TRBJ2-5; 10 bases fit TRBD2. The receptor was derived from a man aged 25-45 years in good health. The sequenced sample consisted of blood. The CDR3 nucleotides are TGTGCCAGCAGTTACTCGATAGCTAGCGGGGGAGAGACCCAGTACTTC. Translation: CASSYSIASGGETQYF.